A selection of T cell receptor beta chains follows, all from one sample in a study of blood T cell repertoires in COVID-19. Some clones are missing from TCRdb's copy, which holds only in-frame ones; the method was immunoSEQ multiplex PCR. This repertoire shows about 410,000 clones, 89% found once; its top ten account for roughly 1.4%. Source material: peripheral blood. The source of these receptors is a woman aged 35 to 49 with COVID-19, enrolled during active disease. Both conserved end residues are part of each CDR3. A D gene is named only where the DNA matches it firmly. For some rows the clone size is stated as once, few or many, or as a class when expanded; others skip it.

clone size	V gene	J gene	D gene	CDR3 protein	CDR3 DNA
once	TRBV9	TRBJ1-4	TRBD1	CASSRGTGDDEKLFF	TGTGCCAGCAGTCGTGGGACAGGGGATGATGAAAAACTGTTTTTT
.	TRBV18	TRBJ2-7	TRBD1	CASSPARDRVTYEQYF	TGTGCCAGCTCACCAGCACGGGACAGGGTGACCTACGAGCAGTACTTC
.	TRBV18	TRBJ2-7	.	CASSPLSQGAYEQYF	TGTGCCAGCTCACCCCTGAGTCAGGGCGCCTACGAGCAGTACTTC
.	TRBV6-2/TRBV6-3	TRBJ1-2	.	CASSPGRNYGYTF	TGTGCCAGCAGCCCCGGTAGAAACTATGGCTACACCTTC
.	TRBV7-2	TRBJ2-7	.	CASSLEGWGRQYF	TGTGCCAGCAGCTTAGAGGGATGGGGGCGACAGTACTTC
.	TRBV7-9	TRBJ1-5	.	CASSLAMSQGESNQPQHF	TGTGCCAGCAGCTTAGCGATGTCACAGGGAGAAAGCAATCAGCCCCAGCATTTT
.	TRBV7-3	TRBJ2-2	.	CASSVNRVGELFF	TGTGCCAGCAGCGTAAACAGGGTCGGGGAGCTGTTTTTT
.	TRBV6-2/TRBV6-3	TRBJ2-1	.	CASSRGGSTYNEQFF	TGTGCCAGCAGCCGTGGGGGCAGCACCTACAATGAGCAGTTCTTC
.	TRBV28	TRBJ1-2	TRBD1	CASRFLKTGRYGYTF	TGTGCCAGCAGATTTCTAAAGACAGGGCGCTATGGCTACACCTTC
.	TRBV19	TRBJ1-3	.	CASTFSGNTIYF	TGTGCCAGTACCTTCTCGGGAAACACCATATATTTT
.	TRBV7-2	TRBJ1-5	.	CASSLYRAAQPQHF	TGTGCCAGCAGCTTATACAGGGCGGCTCAGCCCCAGCATTTT
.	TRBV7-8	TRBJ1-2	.	CASSLDAGVRGYTF	TGTGCCAGCAGCTTAGACGCGGGCGTGAGGGGCTACACCTTC
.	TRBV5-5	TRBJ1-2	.	CASSLVDQSGYGYTF	TGTGCCAGCAGCTTGGTTGACCAGTCGGGTTATGGCTACACCTTC
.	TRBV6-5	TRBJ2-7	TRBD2	CASSYSPGGYEQYF	TGTGCCAGCAGTTACTCGCCCGGGGGGTACGAGCAGTACTTC
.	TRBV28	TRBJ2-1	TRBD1	CASSLRSTGVGVDEQFF	TGTGCCAGCAGTTTACGAAGTACAGGGGTCGGAGTCGATGAGCAGTTCTTC
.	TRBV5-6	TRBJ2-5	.	CASSLGGQGQETQYF	TGTGCCAGCAGCTTGGGGGGGCAGGGGCAAGAGACCCAGTACTTC
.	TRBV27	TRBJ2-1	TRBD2	CASRPGLAMDEQFF	TGTGCCAGCAGACCGGGACTAGCGATGGATGAGCAGTTCTTC
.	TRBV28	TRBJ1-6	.	CASSRRQLGTYNSPLHF	TGTGCCAGCAGCCGTAGACAGCTTGGTACCTATAATTCACCCCTCCACTTT
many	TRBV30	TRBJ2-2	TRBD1	CAWSDRDRGTGELFF	TGTGCCTGGAGTGACCGGGACAGGGGAACCGGGGAGCTGTTTTTT
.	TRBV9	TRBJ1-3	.	CASSVKSGQTSGNTIYF	TGTGCCAGCAGCGTTAAGTCGGGTCAGACCTCTGGAAACACCATATATTTT
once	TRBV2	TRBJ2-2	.	CASIRDGGDGELFF	TGTGCCAGCATTCGAGACGGAGGAGACGGGGAGCTGTTTTTT
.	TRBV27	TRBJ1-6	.	CASSLPLEGSPLHF	TGTGCCAGCAGTTTACCCCTTGAGGGTTCACCCCTCCACTTT
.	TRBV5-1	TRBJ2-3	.	CASSLSHSSTDTQYF	TGCGCCAGCAGCTTGAGCCACTCTAGCACAGATACGCAGTATTTT
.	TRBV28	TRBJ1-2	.	CASTITDSLYGYTF	TGTGCCAGCACTATCACGGACAGCCTCTATGGCTACACCTTC
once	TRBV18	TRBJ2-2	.	CASSPRPGANTGELFF	TGTGCCAGCTCACCACGTCCGGGGGCGAACACCGGGGAGCTGTTTTTT
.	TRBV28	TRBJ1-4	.	CASSLGGMLNEKLFF	TGTGCCAGCAGTTTAGGCGGGATGTTAAATGAAAAACTGTTTTTT
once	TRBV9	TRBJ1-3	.	CASSSLPGAGQSGNTIYF	TGTGCCAGCAGCTCGCTCCCTGGGGCAGGCCAATCTGGAAACACCATATATTTT
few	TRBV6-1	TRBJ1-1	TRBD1	CASSEQGGQTEAFF	TGTGCCAGCAGTGAGCAAGGGGGCCAAACTGAAGCTTTCTTT
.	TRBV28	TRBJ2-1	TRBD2	CASSQGLAGVNEQFF	TGTGCCAGCAGTCAGGGACTAGCGGGGGTTAATGAGCAGTTCTTC
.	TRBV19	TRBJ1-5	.	CASSPLLRGLYQPQHF	TGTGCCAGTAGTCCTTTATTGCGGGGCCTCTATCAGCCCCAGCATTTT
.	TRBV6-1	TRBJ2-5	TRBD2	CASSEGLAGGPGQETQYF	TGTGCCAGCAGTGAGGGACTAGCGGGAGGGCCGGGCCAAGAGACCCAGTACTTC
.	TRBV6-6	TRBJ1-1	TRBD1	CASSWTGKAFF	TGTGCCAGCAGTTGGACAGGGAAAGCTTTCTTT
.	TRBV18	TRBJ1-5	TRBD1	CASSPYGGQGAGQPQHF	TGTGCCAGCTCCCCCTATGGCGGACAGGGGGCGGGTCAGCCCCAGCATTTT
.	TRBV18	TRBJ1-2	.	CASSPGGRNYGYTF	TGTGCCAGCTCACCAGGAGGACGGAACTATGGCTACACCTTC
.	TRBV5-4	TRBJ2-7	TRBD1	CASRFYRGDSYEQYF	TGTGCCAGCAGGTTCTACAGGGGCGACTCCTACGAGCAGTACTTC
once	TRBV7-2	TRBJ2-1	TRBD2	CASTSTGTSVNEQFF	TGTGCCAGCACCTCAACCGGGACTAGCGTCAATGAGCAGTTCTTC
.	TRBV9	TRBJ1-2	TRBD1	CASSPSGQGYGYTF	TGTGCCAGCAGCCCTAGTGGACAGGGGTATGGCTACACCTTC
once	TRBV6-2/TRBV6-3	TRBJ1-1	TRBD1	CASSRTGANTEAFF	TGTGCCAGCAGCCGGACAGGGGCGAACACTGAAGCTTTCTTT
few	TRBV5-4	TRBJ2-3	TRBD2	CASSNPAGVGTDTQYF	TGTGCCAGCAGCAACCCAGCGGGGGTCGGCACAGATACGCAGTATTTT
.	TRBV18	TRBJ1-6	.	CASSPVSPDTDSPLHF	TGTGCCAGCTCACCTGTGAGCCCCGATACCGATTCACCCCTCCACTTT